The 24 T cell receptor beta chains in this list originate from one sample, sequenced in a study of shared clonotypes between healthy human individuals. Terminally differentiated effector memory CD45RA+ cells were excluded by CCR7 positive selection of CD45RO-negative cells. Profiled with immunoSEQ multiplex PCR; TCRdb holds only in-frame clones, not every one. The sample holds about 2.1 million clones, 85% to 95% seen once. The sequenced sample consisted of naive CD8+ T cells from PBMCs. The receptors here all came from a man between 18 and 29 years old in good health. Some clones in this sample may be carry-over from other donors' samples.

V and J are TRBV18 and TRBJ1-2; D remains unclear. The CDR3 spans 13 residues. The ends were cut back, 0 bases at V and 8 bases at J, with 10 bases in the middle. Germline CDR1 reads KGHSH; CDR2 reads LQKENI. CDR3 amino acids: CASSPPGREGYTF. The DNA of the CDR3 is TGTGCCAGCTCACCACCAGGCAGAGAGGGCTACACCTTC.

V and J are TRBV7-9 and TRBJ2-2, with a possible D match to TRBD1 (5 bases). Trimming cost V 1 base and J 4 bases, with 16 bases left between them. This CDR3 is 17 amino acids long. CDR1 is SEHNR and CDR2 is FQNEAQ in the germline V gene (reference sequence). CDR3 nucleotides: TGTGCCAGCAGCTTAGTACTGCAGGGTCCAAGCACCGGGGAGCTGTTTTTT. Residues: CASSLVLQGPSTGELFF. The whole variable domain, filled in from reference TRBV7-9 and TRBJ2-2, reads DTGVSQNPRHKITKRGQNVTFRCDPISEHNRLYWYRQTLGQGPEFLTYFQNEAQLEKSRLLSDRFSAERPKGSFSTLEIQRTEQGDSAMYLCASSLVLQGPSTGELFFGEGSRLTVL.

V is TRBV9 and J is TRBJ1-5; D not certain. V gave up 3 bases and J gave up 2 bases, with 6 bases separating them. The CDR3 has 13 residues. Per germline, CDR1 SGDLS and CDR2 YYNGEE. CDR3 DNA: TGTGCCAGCAGCGCCCGAGGCAATCAGCCCCAGCATTTT. Its translation is CASSARGNQPQHF.

The J gene is TRBJ2-5, the V gene TRBV27, with D perhaps matching TRBD2 (5 bases). The CDR3 contains 13 residues. V gave up 5 bases and J gave up 5 bases, with 12 bases separating them. CDR1 and CDR2 (germline): MNHEY, SMNVEV (reference sequence). The CDR3 DNA reads TGTGCCAGCAGTCCCCCCGGGGAGGAGACCCAGTACTTC. Amino acid sequence: CASSPPGEETQYF.

This chain links TRBV6-6 with TRBJ2-7; D could derive from TRBD1 or TRBD2 (5 bases each). Per germline, CDR1 MNHNY and CDR2 SVGAGI (reference sequence). Between the trimmed V and J ends, which lost 10 bases and 4 bases, there was a span of 17 bases. The CDR3 extends over 13 amino acids. CDR3 nucleotides: TGTGCCACCTCGGGGCCGGCAAGATACGAGCAGTACTTC. This codes for CATSGPARYEQYF.

This clone was counted once. The chain joins TRBV27 to TRBJ1-1, with D possibly TRBD1 on 5 matching bases. The germline V and J ends were trimmed by 6 bases and 0 bases, with 14 bases remaining between them. The CDR3 length is 15 residues. From germline, CDR1 is MNHEY and CDR2 SMNVEV (reference sequence). The CDR3 region is CASSPRAGLNTEAFF. The CDR3 DNA reads as TGTGCCAGCAGCCCCCGGGCAGGGCTGAACACTGAAGCTTTCTTT.

This clone was detected once. The V gene is TRBV27, the J gene TRBJ2-7; 9 bases match TRBD1. Germline-derived CDR1 and CDR2 are MNHEY and SMNVEV (reference sequence). Trimming took 4 bases from V and 5 from J; bases not matched to a gene: 12. There are 16 residues in the CDR3. CDR3 in DNA: TGTGCCAGCAGTTATATACAGGGGGCGATAGGGAACGAGCAGTACTTC. It is translated as CASSYIQGAIGNEQYF.

The chain has TRBV7-2 and TRBJ1-2; no definite D call. The germline gives CDR1 SGHTA, CDR2 FQGNSA. V lost 0 bases and J 5 bases, leaving 16 bases between the germline ends. The CDR3 is 16 residues long. CDR3 DNA sequence: TGTGCCAGCAGCTTAGCAGGCTTCCCGAGCGGTTATGGCTACACCTTC. Amino acids: CASSLAGFPSGYGYTF. The whole variable domain, filled in from reference TRBV7-2 and TRBJ1-2, reads GAGVSQSPSNKVTEKGKDVELRCDPISGHTALYWYRQSLGQGLEFLIYFQGNSAPDKSGLPSDRFSAERTGGSVSTLTIQRTQQEDSAVYLCASSLAGFPSGYGYTFGSGTRLTVV.

This clone was seen once. The chain couples TRBV4-1 to TRBJ2-2; 10 positions match TRBD1. The CDR3 covers 17 residues. V lost 2 bases, J lost 5 bases, and 8 bases stayed unmatched. The germline CDR1 and CDR2 sequences are MGHRA and YSYEKL. The CDR3 sequence is CASSQSDRGRGTGELFF. The CDR3 DNA reads TGCGCCAGCAGCCAAAGTGACAGGGGGCGGGGAACCGGGGAGCTGTTTTTT.

V is TRBV6-1 and J is TRBJ1-1; D is unresolved. CDR1 and CDR2 (germline): MNHNS, SASEGT. This CDR3 has 16 amino acids. The V gene lost 1 base and the J gene lost 0 bases, with 12 bases spanning the gap. As DNA, the CDR3 is TGTGCCAGCAGTGAAGAAGGGTGGAGGATGAACACTGAAGCTTTCTTT. Translated: CASSEEGWRMNTEAFF.

The chain couples TRBV13 to TRBJ1-1; 7 bases are a match to TRBD1. There are 16 residues in the CDR3. Germline CDR1 is PRHDT and CDR2 is FYEKMQ (reference sequence). Trimming took 3 bases from V and 3 from J; bases not matched to a gene: 10. The CDR3 loop is CASSLTGYGGDTEAFF. CDR3 in DNA: TGTGCCAGCAGCTTGACAGGGTACGGTGGGGACACTGAAGCTTTCTTT.

The chain links TRBV29-1 to TRBJ2-1, with 7 bases matching TRBD1. This CDR3 region has 15 residues. V shed 1 base and J 5 bases; nucleotides not matched to a gene: 8. The germline V gene encodes CDR1 SQVTM and CDR2 ANQGSEA. DNA of the CDR3: TGCAGCGTTGAAGGAACGGGACAGACTAACAATGAGCAGTTCTTC. Translated, it gives CSVEGTGQTNNEQFF.

The rearrangement links TRBV27 to TRBJ1-5, with TRBD1 identical over 9 bases. Germline V gene data show CDR1 as MNHEY and CDR2 as SMNVEV (reference sequence). Germline trimming cut 6 bases from V and 6 bases from J; bases unmatched to any gene: 3. The CDR3 runs 13 residues. CDR3 protein: CASSDRGTQPQHF. CDR3 DNA: TGTGCCAGCAGCGACAGGGGGACTCAGCCCCAGCATTTT.

This rearrangement joins TRBV2 to TRBJ2-5; TRBD2 might be the D (6 bases). The CDR3 length is 15 residues. V shed 5 bases and J shed 1 base, with 14 bases lying between them. CDR1 is SNHLY, CDR2 FYNNEI, per germline. The CDR3 loop reads CASSPEGRLQETQYF. The CDR3 bases are TGTGCCAGCAGTCCCGAGGGGAGGCTCCAAGAGACCCAGTACTTC. Full variable domain (missing parts from reference TRBV2 and TRBJ2-5): EPEVTQTPSHQVTQMGQEVILRCVPISNHLYFYWYRQILGQKVEFLVSFYNNEISEKSEIFDDQFSVERPDGSNFTLKIRSTKLEDSAMYFCASSPEGRLQETQYFGPGTRLLVL.

The chain carries TRBV9 and TRBJ2-2; D gene ambiguous. The V end lost 0 bases, the J end lost 1 base, and 4 bases lay between the germline ends. This CDR3 has 14 amino acids. Germline V gene lookup returns CDR1 SGDLS and CDR2 YYNGEE. The CDR3 DNA sequence: TGTGCCAGCAGCGTAGGGAAGAACACCGGGGAGCTGTTTTTT. Protein product: CASSVGKNTGELFF.

The chain recombines TRBV28 with TRBJ2-7; possibly TRBD1 or TRBD2 for D (5 bases each). The CDR3 sequence is 14 residues long. Trimming left V 8 bases short and J 4 bases short, with 18 bases between. Germline assignment: CDR1 MDHEN and CDR2 SYDVKM. The DNA for the CDR3 is TGTGCCAGCTGCCCGGGGCTGTCTGCGTACGAGCAGTACTTC. This codes for CASCPGLSAYEQYF. Full variable domain (missing parts from reference TRBV28 and TRBJ2-7): DVKVTQSSRYLVKRTGEKVFLECVQDMDHENMFWYRQDPGLGLRLIYFSYDVKMKEKGDIPEGYSVSREKKERFSLILESASTNQTSMYLCASCPGLSAYEQYFGPGTRLTVT.

The V call is TRBV11-2, the J call TRBJ2-1, with no clear D. CDR3 length equals 12 residues. The germline V gene encodes CDR1 SGHAT and CDR2 FQNNGV. V was cut by 1 base and J by 11 bases, with 9 bases left in between. The CDR3, as DNA: TGTGCCAGCAGCTTAGGGGTTCGGAAGCAGTTCTTC. It encodes CASSLGVRKQFF.

The V and J genes are TRBV7-6 and TRBJ2-3; 12 bases match TRBD2. The CDR3 is 21 amino acids. From germline, CDR1 is SGHVS and CDR2 FNYEAQ. V was clipped by 4 bases and J by 1 base; unmatched bases: 18. The DNA of the CDR3 is TGTGCCAGCAGCTCCCCTAGCGGCCTAGCGGGAGGGCCTATGGGCACAGATACGCAGTATTTT. It is translated as CASSSPSGLAGGPMGTDTQYF.

The rearrangement links TRBV28 to TRBJ2-7, with D hard to call. The CDR3 sequence is 15 residues long. Trimming pared 1 base from V and 2 bases from J, leaving 12 bases between. Germline assignment: CDR1 MDHEN and CDR2 SYDVKM. The CDR3 DNA is TGTGCCAGCAGTTTATCCCGGGCACTAACCTACGAGCAGTACTTC. Translating it yields CASSLSRALTYEQYF.

This clone was recorded only once. This chain joins TRBV5-4 and TRBJ2-7; 8 bases fit TRBD2. Looked up from germline, CDR1 is SGHNT and CDR2 is YYREEE (reference sequence). Trimming removed 4 bases from V and 6 bases from J; junction bases left unmatched: 15. CDR3 size: 16 residues. In DNA, the CDR3 is TGTGCCAGCAGCCCAACAAGTGCGCGGGAGGCCCTCGAGCAGTACTTC. This sequence encodes CASSPTSAREALEQYF.

This chain connects TRBV28 to TRBJ1-2; 9 bases agree with TRBD1. The ends lost 5 bases at V and 4 bases at J; junction bases unmatched: 5. Per the germline V gene, CDR1 is MDHEN and CDR2 is SYDVKM. The CDR3 has 14 amino acids. Here the CDR3 reads CASSRRQGGYGYTF. The CDR3 nucleotides are TGTGCCAGCAGTCGAAGACAGGGGGGCTATGGCTACACCTTC.

This chain connects TRBV7-9 to TRBJ2-1, with D tentatively TRBD1 (6 bases). Trimming shortened V by 5 bases and J by 2 bases, and 10 bases separated the two germline ends. Germline CDR1 is SEHNR and CDR2 is FQNEAQ (reference sequence). The CDR3 is 14 amino acids. This chain's CDR3 is CASSREGAYNEQFF. DNA for the CDR3: TGTGCCAGCAGCCGCGAGGGGGCCTACAATGAGCAGTTCTTC.

The chain uses TRBV6-5 and TRBJ2-1; D is possibly TRBD1 (6 bases). The V end was cut by 8 bases, the J end by 6 bases, with 20 bases between. CDR3 size: 15 residues. Germline V gene lookup returns CDR1 MNHEY and CDR2 SVGAGI. The CDR3 reads CASSITGLDGNEQFF. The CDR3 DNA is TGTGCCAGCTCGATCACAGGGTTGGATGGCAATGAGCAGTTCTTC.

Details on this clone: Other DNA sequences of this sample code for an identical CDR3. This sequence joins TRBV27 and TRBJ1-1; TRBD1 matches at 7 bases. The CDR3 runs to 15 residues. V shed 0 bases and J 0 bases; nucleotides not matched to a gene: 1. Germline values: CDR1 MNHEY, CDR2 SMNVEV (reference sequence). The CDR3 spells CASSLSGGLNTEAFF. The CDR3 DNA sequence: TGTGCCAGCAGTTTATCAGGGGGCTTGAACACTGAAGCTTTCTTT.